A single T cell receptor beta chain is shown here with its context. This specimen belongs to a study of blood T cell repertoires in COVID-19. Study summary: From T cells, B-cell-depleted T cells, or PBMCs came the material, which was cDNA or gDNA.

As originally analysed: Reference gene primer amplification gave estimated nucleated cell counts. Clones were sequenced by immunoSEQ multiplex PCR, and TCRdb holds only the in-frame ones, with some missing. That table gives V, J and clone size, and the DNA gave D and trimming. The table lists hundreds of thousands of clones, under 90% of them singletons. The junction had 6 bases not matched to a gene; V was cut back by 11 bases and J by 8 bases. There are 11 residues in the CDR3. Germline V gene lookup returns CDR1 LNHDA and CDR2 SQIVND (reference sequence). This clonotype was sampled from a man aged 18-30 years who had recovered from COVID-19. Sequencing was performed on PBMCs or T cells enriched from blood (not recorded which). The rearrangement joins TRBV19 to TRBJ1-2; 9 bases fit TRBD1. In nucleotides, the CDR3 is TGTGCCGCGGGGACAGGGATCGGCTACACCTTC. This codes for CAAGTGIGYTF.